This paragraph reports one T cell receptor beta chain. The target of this receptor is not known. No per-base quality is available; no much larger clone lies one base away. CDR1 and CDR2, per the germline V gene, are SQVTM and ANQGSEA. V sheds 7 bases and J sheds 8 bases, leaving 12 bases between their ends. The CDR3 numbers 11 residues from cysteine through phenylalanine. Only the CDR3 DNA is retained, 33 bases long and in frame from the first base. TCRbeta CDR3 regions were amplified from genomic DNA using the immunoSEQ Assay, a bias-controlled multiplex PCR. The authors' analysis ran thus. Nucleated cell counts per sample were estimated from amplification of reference gene primers within the assay. To quantify the absolute abundance of each unique TCRbeta CDR3 rearrangement, sequence reads were collapsed and filtered. For each sample, productive Simpson clonality was calculated as the square root of Simpson's diversity index over productive rearrangements. The clones in this table, taken by TCRdb from immuneACCESS, are in-frame only. Not every clone is retained; where verified, under half of the shortfall comes from an unresolved V gene, and the cause of the rest is unknown. V and J calls plus clone size are reproduced from that table; the DNA served to infer D and trimming. The table for this sample lists about 50,000 clones; 90% to 95% of them were counted only once. Around 3.1% of the sample comes from the top ten.

These data come from a study of blood T cell repertoires in COVID-19 (dated by TCRdb to between 2020 and 2021). At the level of the whole study: Collaborator samples came from the United States, Italy and Spain and covered acute and convalescent phases of COVID-19. The samples were drawn from the first 160 participants of the ongoing ImmuneRACE study and from over 950 subjects provided by 6 global collaborators. Where available, HLA class I and class II types were taken from metadata supplied by the sample provider and were not determined by assay-based typing. The dataset comprised deeply sampled blood TCRbeta repertoires from subjects exposed to, actively infected with, or recovered from COVID-19. The prospective study material was composed of cDNA or gDNA derived from T cells, B-cell-depleted T cells, or PBMCs. Sample metadata almost always included a de-identified subject ID, COVID-19 status, age in years and sex. The repertoires were released in a freely available public database meant as a resource for research on the immune response to SARS-CoV-2.

Collaborating institutions collected whole blood in K2EDTA tubes following their own protocols. For TCRbeta analysis, collaborator samples were shipped as frozen whole blood, as isolated PBMCs, or as DNA extracted from either sample type. What the study reported, not specific to this receptor: Clinical and demographic metadata were provided uncurated, with the amount varying by source and participant.

The sequenced material came from peripheral blood. The V gene is TRBV29-1 and the J gene is TRBJ2-1, and perhaps TRBD2 as D gene, on 6 matching bases. This sequence originates from a human donor in a cohort sampled during active COVID-19. The DNA sequence follows: TGCAGCGGGAGACTAGACTATGAGCAGTTCTTC. Translation gives CSGRLDYEQFF.